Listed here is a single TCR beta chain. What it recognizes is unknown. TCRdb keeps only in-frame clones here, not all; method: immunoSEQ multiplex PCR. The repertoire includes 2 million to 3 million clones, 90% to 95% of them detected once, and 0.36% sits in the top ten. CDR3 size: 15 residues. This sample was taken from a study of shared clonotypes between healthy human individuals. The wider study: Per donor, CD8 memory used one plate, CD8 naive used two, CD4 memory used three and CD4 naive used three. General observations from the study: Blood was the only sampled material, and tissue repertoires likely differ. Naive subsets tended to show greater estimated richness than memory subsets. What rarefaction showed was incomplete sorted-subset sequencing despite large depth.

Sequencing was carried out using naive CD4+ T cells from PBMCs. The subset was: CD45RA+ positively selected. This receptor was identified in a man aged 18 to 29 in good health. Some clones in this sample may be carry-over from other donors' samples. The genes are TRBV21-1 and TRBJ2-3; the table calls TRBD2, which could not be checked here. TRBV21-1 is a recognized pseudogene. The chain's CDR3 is CASSIEGSSTDTQYF. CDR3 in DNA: TGTGCCAGCAGCATAGAGGGCAGTAGCACAGATACGCAGTATTTT.